The T cell receptor beta chain described here comes from a study of blood T cell repertoires in COVID-19. As handled by the study authors: The authors estimated nucleated cell counts from reference gene primer amplification. Some clones are missing from TCRdb's copy, which holds only in-frame ones; the method was immunoSEQ multiplex PCR. The V and J calls and the clone size are those of that table, but D and trimming were determined from the DNA. The sample lists about 170,000 clones; roughly 85% were seen once. Participants were aged about 18 to 89 years from more than 20 US areas. The clonotype originates from a woman aged 70 to 79 in a cohort exposed to, infected with or recovered from COVID-19 (not recorded which). Input material: PBMCs or T cells enriched from blood (not recorded which).

In DNA, the CDR3 is TGTGCCAGCAGCGTAGCTGGCAGGTCCAGTTCACCCCTCCACTTT. It codes for CASSVAGRSSSPLHF. V usage is TRBV9 and J usage is TRBJ1-6; D gene ambiguous. This CDR3 spans 15 amino acids. The germline V gene encodes CDR1 SGDLS and CDR2 YYNGEE. V was clipped by 0 bases and J by 9 bases, with 13 bases between them.